This T cell receptor beta chain was sequenced during a study of shared clonotypes between healthy human individuals. Of note for this clone: This CDR3 is also generated by other DNA sequences in the sample.

As originally analysed: Junction-only sequences without quality scores came from ImmunoSEQ, so filtering differed. TCRdb's table, derived via immunoSEQ multiplex PCR, lists solely in-frame clones and lacks some. That table gives V, J and clone size, and the DNA gave D and trimming. The table shows 1.6 million or so clones, with roughly 96% occurring only once. The CDR3 extends over 15 amino acids. Germline V gene sequence: CDR1 SGHNT, CDR2 YYREEE (reference sequence). J lost 1 base, V lost 3 bases, and 2 bases had no gene match. This rearrangement joins TRBV5-4 to TRBJ2-1, with 9 bases lining up with TRBD1. Specimen: naive CD4+ T cells sorted from blood. Subset noted: CD45RA+ positively selected. The clonotype was recovered from a man aged 25-45 years in good health. The CDR3 nucleotides are TGTGCCAGCAGCTCAGGACAGGGGTCCTACAATGAGCAGTTCTTC. This codes for CASSSGQGSYNEQFF.